These 24 T cell receptor beta chains were sequenced from one sample in a study of cytomegalovirus exposure and HLA in healthy donors. The PCR contained 60 Vbeta and 13 Jbeta primers. Profiled with immunoSEQ multiplex PCR; TCRdb holds only in-frame clones, not every one. The sample includes about 140,000 clones, approximately 80% seen only once; the top ten take around 10%. The sequenced material came from PBMCs. These receptors were obtained from a woman aged 50 to 65 in good health and CMV-seropositive.

This sequence joins TRBV30 and TRBJ2-1; 10 bases match TRBD2. The CDR3 consists of 14 residues. Germline V gives CDR1 GTSNPN, CDR2 SVGIG (reference sequence). V lost 0 bases and J lost 5; bases outside the gene matches: 1. This CDR3 is CAWSVLAGNNEQFF. CDR3 DNA: TGTGCCTGGAGTGTACTAGCGGGGAACAATGAGCAGTTCTTC.

This clone appeared a single time. The chain combines TRBV5-1 with TRBJ1-4, with 9 bases lining up with TRBD1. V lost 3 bases, J lost 5 bases, and 2 bases stayed unmatched. From germline, CDR1 is SGHRS and CDR2 YFSETQ. CDR3 size: 14 residues. CDR3 residues: CASSWTGENEKLFF. Written as DNA, the CDR3 is TGCGCCAGCAGCTGGACAGGGGAGAATGAAAAACTGTTTTTT.

The V call is TRBV12-5, the J call TRBJ2-3; the D is unclear. Germline assignment: CDR1 LGHNT and CDR2 FRNRAP. This CDR3 has 12 residues. V lost 5 bases to trimming and J lost 10 bases, with 13 bases between them. CDR3 sequence: CASGRLDAAQYF. The CDR3 coding sequence is TGTGCTAGTGGTCGGCTCGACGCGGCGCAGTATTTT.

This chain connects TRBV19 to TRBJ2-5; D gene ambiguous. Deletions cut 5 bases from V and 2 bases from J, with 6 bases between. Germline assignment: CDR1 LNHDA and CDR2 SQIVND (reference sequence). This CDR3 region has 12 residues. CDR3 in amino acids: CASSEEQETQYF. The DNA for the CDR3 is TGTGCCAGTAGTGAGGAACAAGAGACCCAGTACTTC.

The chain has TRBV28 and TRBJ1-5, with D hard to call. V lost 8 bases and J lost 6, with 11 bases in between. Germline V gene sequence: CDR1 MDHEN, CDR2 SYDVKM. CDR3 length: 12 amino acids. The CDR3 nucleotides are TGTGCCAGCCGCCTCGGAGGTCAGCCCCAGCATTTT. Encoded protein: CASRLGGQPQHF. Filled out from reference TRBV28 and TRBJ1-5, the complete variable domain reads DVKVTQSSRYLVKRTGEKVFLECVQDMDHENMFWYRQDPGLGLRLIYFSYDVKMKEKGDIPEGYSVSREKKERFSLILESASTNQTSMYLCASRLGGQPQHFGDGTRLSIL.

This rearrangement joins TRBV7-9 to TRBJ2-1; 9 nucleotides align to TRBD2. This CDR3 has 18 amino acids. After removal of 5 bases from V and 7 bases from J, the junction contained 18 bases not matched to a gene. The germline V gene encodes CDR1 SEHNR and CDR2 FQNEAQ (reference sequence). The CDR3: CASSAPFRLAGRNNEQFF. Here the CDR3 DNA reads TGTGCCAGCAGCGCTCCATTCCGGCTAGCGGGGCGCAATAATGAGCAGTTCTTC.

J is TRBJ2-5 and V is TRBV18; 8 bases align to TRBD2. Germline CDR1 is KGHSH and CDR2 is LQKENI. With V trimmed by 7 bases and J by 5 bases, 12 bases remained unmatched. This CDR3 region has 15 residues. The CDR3, as DNA: TGTGCCAGCTTTCCACGGGGGGGCCCGTGGGAGACCCAGTACTTC. This translates into CASFPRGGPWETQYF.

This clone has just a few counts. The chain employs TRBV6-5 and TRBJ1-1, with D possibly TRBD1 on 6 matching bases. Per the germline V gene, CDR1 is MNHEY and CDR2 is SVGAGI. V dropped 7 bases and J dropped 6 bases, with 12 bases sitting between them. The CDR3 length is 12 residues. CDR3: CASTRGLAEAFF. The CDR3 DNA follows: TGTGCCAGCACCAGGGGTTTGGCTGAAGCTTTCTTT.

The rearrangement links TRBV6-1 to TRBJ2-3, with no clear D. The V end was cut by 0 bases, the J end by 4 bases, with 8 bases between. Germline V gene sequence: CDR1 MNHNS, CDR2 SASEGT. There are 14 residues in the CDR3. The CDR3 sequence is CASSEAVRADTQYF. The DNA of the CDR3 is TGTGCCAGCAGTGAAGCGGTACGGGCAGATACGCAGTATTTT.

In DNA form, the CDR3 reads TGCGCCAGCAGCTTCGGACAAATCACGAGGGGCTACACCTTC. Protein product: CASSFGQITRGYTF. The rearrangement links TRBV5-1 to TRBJ1-2, with D possibly matching TRBD1 (5 bases). From germline, CDR1 is SGHRS and CDR2 YFSETQ. Trimming stripped 2 bases from V and 8 bases from J, with 16 bases between. The CDR3 is 14 residues long.

The rearrangement joins TRBV5-1 to TRBJ1-2; 7 bases are a match to TRBD1. Losses at the gene ends were 4 bases for V and 5 bases for J; bases not matched to a gene: 11. Germline CDR1 and CDR2: SGHRS and YFSETQ. This CDR3 is built from 15 residues. CDR3 residues: CASSKGAAESYGYTF. The CDR3 DNA reads TGCGCCAGCAGCAAGGGGGCAGCGGAGAGTTATGGCTACACCTTC.

The table lists this clone with a few counts. This chain links TRBV6-1 with TRBJ1-4; TRBD1 might be the D (5 bases). The V gene's germline CDR1 is MNHNS and CDR2 SASEGT. V was clipped by 2 bases and J by 4 bases, with 11 bases between them. This CDR3 has 15 amino acids. The CDR3 region is CASSELRGVNEKLFF. In DNA form, the CDR3 reads TGTGCCAGCAGTGAATTGCGGGGGGTTAATGAAAAACTGTTTTTT.

The V call is TRBV9, the J call TRBJ1-2, with D maybe TRBD1 (5 bases). This CDR3 comprises 15 residues. Trimming left V 0 bases short and J 2 bases short, with 11 bases between. Germline V gene sequence: CDR1 SGDLS, CDR2 YYNGEE. The CDR3 nucleotides read TGTGCCAGCAGCGTAGACGGGGGGTTAAACTATGGCTACACCTTC. Its protein is CASSVDGGLNYGYTF.

The chain employs TRBV6-1 and TRBJ1-1; perhaps TRBD1 as D (5 bases). This CDR3 has 11 residues. The germline V and J ends were trimmed by 8 bases and 11 bases, with 15 bases remaining between them. CDR1 and CDR2 (germline): MNHNS, SASEGT. The CDR3 sequence: CASEDGGGAFF. DNA for the CDR3: TGTGCCAGCGAGGACGGGGGTGGGGCTTTCTTT.

CDR3 nucleotide sequence: TGTGCCAGCAGTTTAGCGGGGGGGCTAGATACGCAGTATTTT. It codes for CASSLAGGLDTQYF. J is TRBJ2-3 and V is TRBV27; 9 positions match TRBD2. Per germline, CDR1 MNHEY and CDR2 SMNVEV (reference sequence). The CDR3 covers 14 residues. V lost 2 bases to trimming and J lost 5 bases; unmatched junction nucleotides: 2.

This rearrangement joins TRBV2 to TRBJ2-7; 10 bases map to TRBD1. Germline CDR1 reads SNHLY; CDR2 reads FYNNEI. With V trimmed by 7 bases and J by 6 bases, 6 bases remained unmatched. The CDR3 contains 13 residues. The CDR3 loop reads CASNGGTGAEQYF. The DNA for the CDR3 is TGTGCCAGCAACGGTGGGACAGGGGCCGAGCAGTACTTC.

The V and J genes are TRBV29-1 and TRBJ2-3, with D possibly being TRBD1 (6 bases). CDR1 and CDR2 from the germline V gene are SQVTM and ANQGSEA. CDR3 length: 12 residues. The V and J ends lost 8 bases and 3 bases respectively, with 12 bases between them. The CDR3 region is CSQSQGTDTQYF. The CDR3 DNA follows: TGCAGCCAAAGCCAGGGGACAGATACGCAGTATTTT.

This clone was observed a few times. The rearrangement joins TRBV6-5 to TRBJ2-5, with a tentative D call TRBD2 (6 bases). The length of the CDR3 is 13 residues. The germline CDR1 and CDR2 sequences are MNHEY and SVGAGI. Trimming pared 7 bases from V and 2 bases from J, leaving 11 bases between. The CDR3 spells CASTTAGQETQYF. CDR3 in DNA: TGTGCCAGCACCACGGCGGGGCAAGAGACCCAGTACTTC.

V usage is TRBV11-3 and J usage is TRBJ1-6; D remains ambiguous. CDR3 size: 15 residues. With 4 bases removed from V and 8 bases from J, the gap between germline ends came to 15 bases. Looked up from germline, CDR1 is SGHNT and CDR2 is YENEEA. The CDR3 DNA reads as TGTGCCAGCAGCTCGTATCCGCGCCAGGATTCACCCCTCCACTTT. Translated, it gives CASSSYPRQDSPLHF.

The V and J genes are TRBV5-6 and TRBJ2-2, with 16 bases aligning to TRBD2. Trimming took 4 bases from V and 3 from J; bases not matched to a gene: 6. Germline CDR1 and CDR2: SGHDT and YYEEEE. The CDR3 is made up of 18 amino acids. CDR3: CASSPGLAGGPDTGELFF. DNA for the CDR3: TGTGCCAGCAGCCCGGGACTAGCGGGGGGGCCGGACACCGGGGAGCTGTTTTTT.

This clone was observed once. The chain is built from TRBV9 and TRBJ1-1; 10 nucleotides align to TRBD1. This CDR3 comprises 14 residues. J gave up 6 bases and V 4 bases, and 6 bases lay outside the gene matches. Germline V lookup: CDR1 SGDLS, CDR2 YYNGEE. The CDR3 loop reads CASSRDGQGAEAFF. The CDR3 nucleotides are TGTGCCAGCAGCCGGGACGGACAGGGGGCTGAAGCTTTCTTT. The full variable domain, completed using reference TRBV9 and TRBJ1-1, is DSGVTQTPKHLITATGQRVTLRCSPRSGDLSVYWYQQSLDQGLQFLIQYYNGEERAKGNILERFSAQQFPDLHSELNLSSLELGDSALYFCASSRDGQGAEAFFGQGTRLTVV.

The chain carries TRBV6-6 and TRBJ2-7; TRBD1 aligns across 10 bases. V shed 5 bases, J shed 2 bases, and the junction held 6 bases outside the gene matches. In germline, CDR1 is MNHNY, CDR2 SVGAGI (reference sequence). The CDR3 length is 15 residues. The CDR3 protein is CASSPRGQGTYEQYF. DNA of the CDR3: TGTGCCAGCAGTCCAAGGGGACAGGGGACCTACGAGCAGTACTTC.

The chain couples TRBV11-2 to TRBJ2-5; D gene ambiguous. V was shortened by 5 bases and J by 1 base, with 11 bases between the two germline ends. Germline V gene data show CDR1 as SGHAT and CDR2 as FQNNGV. The CDR3 covers 14 residues. CDR3 sequence (DNA): TGTGCCAGCAGCCATGACTGGAGCCAAGAGACCCAGTACTTC. Translating it yields CASSHDWSQETQYF.

The chain recombines TRBV11-2 with TRBJ1-3; D perhaps matches TRBD1 (6 bases). There are 15 residues in the CDR3. With 5 bases removed from V and 1 base from J, the gap between germline ends came to 12 bases. CDR1 is SGHAT and CDR2 is FQNNGV in the germline V gene. CDR3 sequence reads: CASSRGGRSGNTIYF. CDR3 bases: TGTGCCAGCAGCAGGGGGGGCAGGTCTGGAAACACCATATATTTT.